Described below is a single T cell receptor (beta chain) sequence and its context. The antigen remains unidentified. This may be a read error: a much more frequent sequence differs by one nucleotide. Since the CDR3 does not end with the conserved phenylalanine or tryptophan, this likely comes from a read error. This record belongs to a study of T cell repertoires in cytomegalovirus infection. Study-wide results and caveats: Summed frequency of public TCR beta families distinguished CMV carriers with the relevant HLA. There were HLA-C-restricted CMV-specific TCR beta clonotypes dominating the ex vivo response.

TCRdb used MiXCR to reprocess the reads, holding one entry per CDR3 protein. The table lists around 530,000 distinct CDR3 sequences, 15% to 20% of them singletons, with 20% to 30% in the top ten. The CDR3 loop spans 13 amino acids. Germline V CDR1 and CDR2: SGHVS, FNYEAQ. Trimming removed 4 bases from V and 5 bases from J; junction bases left unmatched: 5. Sequencing input: CD8+ T cells from PBMCs. The chain couples TRBV7-6 to TRBJ2-7, with 7 bases aligning to TRBD1. This sequence originates from a human donor in good health (CMV status not recorded). Some clones in this sample may be carry-over from other donors' samples. DNA for the CDR3: TGTGCCAGCAGCTCAGTAGACAGGGACGAGCAGTACTTA. It translates to CASSSVDRDEQYL.